This section outlines one T cell receptor (beta chain) sequence together with its context. Its antigen is as yet unknown. This specimen belongs to a study of blood T cells in healthy people across ages. Germline V gives CDR1 SGHDT, CDR2 YYEEEE. The CDR3 has 15 residues. The V end was cut by 4 bases, the J end by 0 bases, with 11 bases between. The authors ran a second PCR of 7 to 11 cycles using a sample-barcoded 5' primer and a J-beta primer mix. Sequencing of every sample gave 2.5 million or more CDR3-containing paired-end reads. One entry per CDR3 protein results from TCRdb running MiXCR on the 5' RACE reads. The sample records fewer than 1,000,000 distinct CDR3 sequences, about 42% being singletons. Study-level findings and limits: What prevented conclusive comparison of naive and antigen-experienced cells was that PBMCs were unsorted. The fall in TCR beta diversity per million T cells was roughly linear with age. In long-lived donors, naive CD4+ cell counts and diversity exceeded those of aged donors.

The chain employs TRBV5-6 and TRBJ1-3; D gene unclear. The TCR comes from a man older than 75 in good health. The sequenced material came from blood. The CDR3 DNA sequence: TGTGCCAGCAGCCCCCGGGGTTTCTCTGGAAACACCATATATTTT. Its protein product is CASSPRGFSGNTIYF.